These 12 T cell receptor beta chains were sequenced from one sample in a study of OX40 agonist ivuxolimab in advanced cancers. TCRdb keeps only in-frame clones here, not all; method: immunoSEQ multiplex PCR. This repertoire shows 8,000 to 10,000 clones, roughly 90% found once; its top ten account for 10% to 15%. The starting material was CD4+ or CD8+ T cells sorted from blood, obtained in a trial of the OX40 agonist ivuxolimab. The receptors were gathered from an adult with an advanced solid tumor such as melanoma, head and neck, liver or kidney cancer.

This clone was picked up a small number of times. The chain couples TRBV6-1 to TRBJ2-3; weak D call: TRBD1 (6 bases). CDR1 and CDR2 (germline): MNHNS, SASEGT. This CDR3 has 15 amino acids. Trimming cost V 6 bases and J 1 base, with 14 bases left between them. The CDR3 coding sequence is TGTGCCAGCAGATTCCGGGACACTGGCACAGATACGCAGTATTTT. It specifies CASRFRDTGTDTQYF.

This clone was recorded once. The rearrangement uses TRBV11-2 and TRBJ2-3, with D unclear. The V end was cut by 5 bases, the J end by 0 bases, with 12 bases between. Germline V gene lookup returns CDR1 SGHAT and CDR2 FQNNGV. The CDR3 has 15 amino acids. CDR3 loop: CASSPGVTSTDTQYF. For the CDR3, the DNA is TGTGCCAGCAGCCCTGGAGTCACTAGCACAGATACGCAGTATTTT.

As to this clone: The sample holds other DNA sequences that translate to the same CDR3. This chain uses TRBV7-2 with TRBJ1-3; D gene unclear. CDR1 and CDR2 (germline): SGHTA, FQGNSA. The CDR3 is made up of 13 amino acids. The V end was cut by 3 bases, the J end by 1 base, with 4 bases between. CDR3 residues: CASSFESGNTIYF. DNA for the CDR3: TGTGCCAGCAGCTTCGAATCTGGAAACACCATATATTTT. Supplemented by reference TRBV7-2 and TRBJ1-3, the full variable domain reads GAGVSQSPSNKVTEKGKDVELRCDPISGHTALYWYRQSLGQGLEFLIYFQGNSAPDKSGLPSDRFSAERTGGSVSTLTIQRTQQEDSAVYLCASSFESGNTIYFGEGSWLTVV.

This clone was observed once. The chain employs TRBV19 and TRBJ1-1, with TRBD1 matching 10 bases. Trimming removed 10 bases from V and 1 base from J; junction bases left unmatched: 9. In germline, CDR1 is LNHDA, CDR2 SQIVND (reference sequence). This CDR3 spans 15 amino acids. CDR3 region: CAISTGQGSNTEAFF. The CDR3 DNA reads TGTGCCATTTCTACGGGACAGGGGTCGAACACTGAAGCTTTCTTT.

This chain uses TRBV18 with TRBJ1-2; possible D gene TRBD1, 5 bases. Trimming removed 4 bases from V and 5 bases from J, with 17 bases in between. Germline CDR1 and CDR2: KGHSH and LQKENI. The CDR3 is 15 amino acids. The CDR3 is CASSLRDGEGYGYTF. The CDR3 nucleotides read TGTGCCAGCTCACTCCGGGACGGCGAAGGATATGGCTACACCTTC.

The chain uses TRBV6-6 and TRBJ1-5, with 10 nucleotides matching TRBD1. V shed 4 bases, J shed 0 bases, and the junction held 3 bases outside the gene matches. The CDR3 runs 16 residues. The germline V gene has CDR1 MNHNY and CDR2 SVGAGI (reference sequence). The CDR3 nucleotides are TGTGCCAGCAGTTGGGGGACAGGGGCTAGCAATCAGCCCCAGCATTTT. It yields the protein CASSWGTGASNQPQHF.

This rearrangement joins TRBV6-6 to TRBJ2-7; D tentatively fits TRBD1 or TRBD2 (6 bases each). Per germline, CDR1 MNHNY and CDR2 SVGAGI (reference sequence). This CDR3 spans 13 amino acids. Trimming took off 5 bases at V and 2 bases at J, with 10 bases between the two ends. The chain's CDR3 is CASSTGGPYEQYF. The CDR3 nucleotides are TGTGCCAGCAGTACCGGGGGCCCCTACGAGCAGTACTTC.

The chain employs TRBV19 and TRBJ1-2, with 9 bases identical to TRBD1. This CDR3 is 13 amino acids long. CDR1 is LNHDA and CDR2 is SQIVND in the germline V gene (reference sequence). V shed 5 bases, J shed 11 bases, and the junction held 9 bases outside the gene matches. Written as DNA, the CDR3 is TGTGCCAGTAGTGTAACAGGGGGCTCCTATTACACCTTC. This sequence encodes CASSVTGGSYYTF.

The genes are TRBV7-9 and TRBJ2-7, with TRBD1 as a possible D gene (6 bases). The V and J ends lost 5 bases and 4 bases respectively, with 15 bases between them. The CDR3 has 14 amino acids. CDR1 and CDR2 (germline): SEHNR, FQNEAQ (reference sequence). The DNA of the CDR3 is TGTGCCAGCAGCCACAGGGAAAAGTCTTACGAGCAGTACTTC. Residues: CASSHREKSYEQYF.

The rearrangement uses TRBV19 and TRBJ2-1; 7 nucleotides align to TRBD2. The germline gives CDR1 LNHDA, CDR2 SQIVND (reference sequence). V shed 5 bases and J 5 bases; nucleotides not matched to a gene: 6. CDR3 length equals 14 residues. As DNA, the CDR3 is TGTGCCAGTAGTTTGGCTAGCGGTAACAATGAGCAGTTCTTC. It is translated as CASSLASGNNEQFF.

The CDR3 is CATSRGGSAGNTIYF. CDR3 DNA sequence: TGTGCCACCAGCAGAGGGGGGTCTGCTGGAAACACCATATATTTT. The rearrangement links TRBV15 to TRBJ1-3, with a possible D match to TRBD1 (5 bases). The germline gives CDR1 LNHNV, CDR2 YYDKDF (reference sequence). The CDR3 runs 15 residues. V was shortened by 1 base and J by 2 bases, with 9 bases between the two germline ends.

This chain joins TRBV7-9 and TRBJ1-4; 7 bases fit TRBD1. The germline V gene encodes CDR1 SEHNR and CDR2 FQNEAQ (reference sequence). This CDR3 spans 14 amino acids. Trimming at V came to 1 base and at J to 6 bases, leaving 2 bases not matched to a gene. CDR3 coding DNA: TGTGCCAGCAGCTTAGTTGGGACAGATGAAAAACTGTTTTTT. Its protein is CASSLVGTDEKLFF.